This TCR beta chain was recovered during a study of blood T cell repertoires in COVID-19. The data were produced by immunoSEQ multiplex PCR, yet TCRdb's version contains in-frame clones alone and is incomplete. The data contain some 170,000 clones, around 84% of them seen just once; the ten biggest clones take up approximately 16%. The CDR3 sequence is 13 residues long. Looked up from germline, CDR1 is SQVTM and CDR2 is ANQGSEA. The V gene lost 4 bases and the J gene lost 2 bases, with 12 bases spanning the gap. This chain uses TRBV29-1 with TRBJ2-7; no clear D. The TCR comes from a middle-aged man who had recovered from COVID-19. The specimen sequenced was PBMCs or T cells enriched from blood (not recorded which). For the CDR3, the DNA is TGCAGCGTTGGAGGAGCCCCCCCCTACGAGCAGTACTTC. Translation gives CSVGGAPPYEQYF.